What follows describes a single T cell receptor (beta chain). This entry comes from a study of cytomegalovirus exposure and HLA in healthy donors. The study ran its PCR with 60 Vbeta and 13 Jbeta primers. Repertoires were generated with immunoSEQ multiplex PCR, while TCRdb's copy carries only in-frame clones and drops some. The sample has about 160,000 clones; 80% to 90% are singletons. The CDR3 is 14 amino acids. Germline CDR1 and CDR2: SGHDT and YYEEEE. Trimming stripped 3 bases from V and 1 base from J, with 11 bases between. The chain combines TRBV5-6 with TRBJ2-7, with a possible D match to TRBD1 (5 bases). This TCR was sampled from a woman in her twenties or thirties in good health and CMV-seropositive. Sequenced: PBMCs. The CDR3 loop is CASSWGVDSYEQYF. CDR3 nucleotides: TGTGCCAGCAGCTGGGGCGTGGATTCCTACGAGCAGTACTTC.